This entry lists 27 T cell receptor beta chains sequenced from one sample in a study of a mutant IDH1 vaccine in newly diagnosed glioma. The time point here: week 23, last vaccination. The investigators gave 300 ug of mutant IDH1 20-mer peptide in each vaccine dose, together with topical imiquimod. No antigen has been identified for these receptors. TCRdb's copy holds only in-frame clones and misses some; the assay was immunoSEQ multiplex PCR. This sample yields roughly 50,000 clones, of which roughly 77% are seen a single time; approximately 8.1% belongs to the top ten. The starting material was PBMCs, obtained from a glioma patient whose treatment included an IDH1 peptide vaccine. The source is a woman in her thirties or forties with glioma. Some clones in this sample may be carry-over from other donors' samples.

The rearrangement uses TRBV7-8 and TRBJ2-5, with TRBD2 matching over 7 bases. J gave up 0 bases and V 4 bases, and 2 bases lay outside the gene matches. This CDR3 has 14 amino acids. Germline-derived CDR1 and CDR2 are SGHVS and FQNEAQ. In DNA form, the CDR3 reads TGTGCCAGCAGCTCTAGCGGCTACCAAGAGACCCAGTACTTC. This encodes CASSSSGYQETQYF.

This clone was counted a few times. The chain recombines TRBV14 with TRBJ1-6; D unclear. The CDR3 is made up of 18 amino acids. In germline, CDR1 is SGHDN, CDR2 FVKESK. The V end was cut by 1 base, the J end by 0 bases, with 13 bases between. CDR3 coding DNA: TGTGCCAGCAGCCAAGGCCCCGGGATCTACTCCTATAATTCACCCCTCCACTTT. Translating gives CASSQGPGIYSYNSPLHF.

The chain has TRBV6-1 and TRBJ1-6; D is uncertain. Per the germline V gene, CDR1 is MNHNS and CDR2 is SASEGT. Deletions cut 2 bases from V and 9 bases from J, with 2 bases between. The CDR3 is made up of 11 amino acids. CDR3 DNA: TGTGCCAGCAGTGAATCTTCACCCCTCCACTTT. Its translation: CASSESSPLHF.

The chain uses TRBV30 and TRBJ1-1; TRBD1 aligns across 8 bases. This CDR3 spans 14 amino acids. Germline lookup yields CDR1 GTSNPN and CDR2 SVGIG (reference sequence). V shed 3 bases, J shed 4 bases, and the junction held 7 bases outside the gene matches. DNA for the CDR3: TGTGCCTGGAGCCCCGGGACAGGATTCACTGAAGCTTTCTTT. Its translation is CAWSPGTGFTEAFF.

The chain joins TRBV7-8 to TRBJ2-6, with TRBD1 matching 10 bases. Germline V lookup: CDR1 SGHVS, CDR2 FQNEAQ. This CDR3 spans 18 amino acids. V lost 1 base to trimming and J lost 0 bases; unmatched junction nucleotides: 3. The CDR3 DNA follows: TGTGCCAGCAGCTTAGACGGGACAGGGGCCTCTGGGGCCAACGTCCTGACTTTC. Translating gives CASSLDGTGASGANVLTF. Supplemented by reference TRBV7-8 and TRBJ2-6, the full variable domain reads GAGVSQSPRYKVAKRGQDVALRCDPISGHVSLFWYQQALGQGPEFLTYFQNEAQLDKSGLPSDRFFAERPEGSVSTLKIQRTQQEDSAVYLCASSLDGTGASGANVLTFGAGSRLTVL.

This clone was seen just once. V gene TRBV2 combines with J gene TRBJ1-4, with D possibly matching TRBD1 (5 bases). The CDR3 consists of 16 residues. The V and J ends lost 8 bases and 2 bases respectively, with 18 bases between them. Germline V gene sequence: CDR1 SNHLY, CDR2 FYNNEI. The DNA of the CDR3 is TGTGCCAGCTCCGTCGACAGTTTGGGCACTAATGAAAAACTGTTTTTT. Translating gives CASSVDSLGTNEKLFF.

The chain combines TRBV6-1 with TRBJ1-1, with D tentatively TRBD1 (6 bases). The CDR3 has 14 amino acids. Germline CDR1 reads MNHNS; CDR2 reads SASEGT. The V end was cut by 4 bases, the J end by 11 bases, with 20 bases between. CDR3: CASSGGGGARDAFF. In nucleotides, the CDR3 is TGTGCCAGCAGTGGCGGTGGGGGGGCCAGAGATGCTTTCTTT.

This chain joins TRBV7-2 and TRBJ1-2; unclear D gene. CDR1 is SGHTA, CDR2 FQGNSA, per germline. The CDR3 has 13 amino acids. V lost 0 bases to trimming and J lost 0 bases, with 2 bases between them. CDR3 bases: TGTGCCAGCAGCTTAGCCGCTAACTATGGCTACACCTTC. Residues: CASSLAANYGYTF.

The J gene is TRBJ2-5, the V gene TRBV5-1; weak D call: TRBD1 (6 bases). The J call may be in error: the DNA end matches TRBJ2-7 better. CDR1 is SGHRS and CDR2 is YFSETQ in the germline V gene. The CDR3 runs 15 residues. The CDR3 bases are TGCGCCAGCAGCGATGCAGGGGCCTCCACCTACGAGCAGTACTTC. Protein product: CASSDAGASTYEQYF.

The chain recombines TRBV10-3 with TRBJ1-1; no firm D call. Germline values: CDR1 ENHRY, CDR2 SYGVKD. V lost 6 bases and J 5 bases, leaving 10 bases between the germline ends. The CDR3 has 12 residues. The DNA of the CDR3 is TGTGCCATCAGGGCGGGGAGGACTGAAGCTTTCTTT. Protein sequence: CAIRAGRTEAFF.

The CDR3 sequence is CASSPGQGGNYGYTF. For the CDR3, the DNA is TGTGCCAGCAGCCCGGGACAGGGGGGGAACTATGGCTACACCTTC. The V gene is TRBV5-6, the J gene TRBJ1-2; TRBD1 matches at 11 bases. The germline gives CDR1 SGHDT, CDR2 YYEEEE. V lost 4 bases to trimming and J lost 2 bases; unmatched junction nucleotides: 4. The CDR3 is made up of 15 amino acids.

The rearrangement uses TRBV19 and TRBJ2-5; D assignment may be TRBD1 or TRBD2 (5 bases each). V was pared by 1 base and J by 4 bases, with 13 bases between. This CDR3 region has 15 residues. The germline V gene encodes CDR1 LNHDA and CDR2 SQIVND (reference sequence). CDR3 amino acids: CASSIVPGTAETQYF. In DNA, the CDR3 is TGTGCCAGTAGTATAGTCCCCGGGACCGCAGAGACCCAGTACTTC.

The V call is TRBV5-1, the J call TRBJ2-3, with D possibly matching TRBD2 (5 bases). The CDR3 is 15 residues long. Trimming shortened V by 4 bases and J by 2 bases, and 14 bases separated the two germline ends. Germline CDR1 and CDR2: SGHRS and YFSETQ. The CDR3 region has the DNA TGCGCCAGCAGCCCCCGGGGTAGGCACACAGATACGCAGTATTTT. It codes for CASSPRGRHTDTQYF.

The chain is built from TRBV10-3 and TRBJ1-6, with 9 bases aligning to TRBD1. Germline V CDR1 and CDR2: ENHRY, SYGVKD. V dropped 3 bases and J dropped 5; count of bases not matched to a gene: 2. This CDR3 comprises 15 residues. The CDR3 DNA reads as TGTGCCATCAGTGATCGGACAGGGGATAATTCACCCCTCCACTTT. Amino acid sequence: CAISDRTGDNSPLHF.

J is TRBJ1-4 and V is TRBV7-6; unclear D gene. The CDR3 sequence is 15 residues long. The germline CDR1 and CDR2 sequences are SGHVS and FNYEAQ. V dropped 1 base and J dropped 0 bases, with 6 bases sitting between them. DNA of the CDR3: TGTGCCAGCAGCTTAGTTACAACAACTAATGAAAAACTGTTTTTT. Amino acid sequence: CASSLVTTTNEKLFF.

The V gene is TRBV30, the J gene TRBJ1-3, with D tentatively TRBD1 (5 bases). Germline CDR1 and CDR2: GTSNPN and SVGIG (reference sequence). The CDR3 spans 16 residues. V was pared by 3 bases and J by 4 bases, with 19 bases between. This CDR3 reads CAWSSSLEGLGNTIYF. CDR3 bases: TGTGCCTGGAGCTCCTCCCTCGAGGGGTTAGGAAACACCATATATTTT.

The chain carries TRBV6-6 and TRBJ1-2, with D maybe TRBD1 (5 bases). Germline lookup yields CDR1 MNHNY and CDR2 SVGAGI (reference sequence). Deletions cut 4 bases from V and 4 bases from J, with 10 bases between. The CDR3 is 13 residues long. As DNA, the CDR3 is TGTGCCAGCAGTTCAGGGTTTAGCTATGGCTACACCTTC. Translation gives CASSSGFSYGYTF.

The V and J genes are TRBV14 and TRBJ2-2; D is uncertain. From germline, CDR1 is SGHDN and CDR2 FVKESK. The CDR3 runs to 13 residues. V lost 4 bases, J lost 3 bases, and 6 bases lay in between. The CDR3, as DNA: TGTGCCAGCAGCCCCCTCGACACCGGGGAGCTGTTTTTT. Its translation: CASSPLDTGELFF.

The table lists this clone with a few counts. The CDR3 reads CASSPERSGELFF. In nucleotides, the CDR3 is TGTGCCAGCAGCCCCGAAAGGAGCGGGGAGCTGTTTTTT. The V and J genes are TRBV4-2 and TRBJ2-2, with D unclear. This CDR3 is built from 13 residues. Germline lookup yields CDR1 LGHNA and CDR2 YNFKEQ. With 4 bases removed from V and 7 bases from J, the gap between germline ends came to 10 bases.

The genes are TRBV10-3 and TRBJ1-2, with unresolved D. Germline loops: CDR1 ENHRY, CDR2 SYGVKD. V lost 9 bases, J lost 2 bases, and 16 bases lay in between. CDR3 length: 14 amino acids. The CDR3 loop is CAMSGQTFNYGYTF. The CDR3 DNA follows: TGTGCCATGTCGGGCCAGACCTTCAACTATGGCTACACCTTC.

The V call is TRBV5-1, the J call TRBJ1-1, with D hard to call. The CDR3 sequence is 19 residues long. Trimming removed 0 bases at V and 4 bases at J, with 25 bases between. Per germline, CDR1 SGHRS and CDR2 YFSETQ. The CDR3 spells CASSLVQVTLSRVGTEAFF. CDR3 bases: TGCGCCAGCAGCTTGGTTCAGGTGACATTATCTCGAGTTGGCACTGAAGCTTTCTTT.

This chain uses TRBV4-1 with TRBJ1-5; D not resolved. The CDR3 extends over 14 amino acids. The ends were cut back, 0 bases at V and 6 bases at J, with 9 bases in the middle. Looked up from germline, CDR1 is MGHRA and CDR2 is YSYEKL. CDR3 nucleotide sequence: TGCGCCAGCAGCCAAGATTTTGGGATTCAGCCCCAGCATTTT. Its protein is CASSQDFGIQPQHF.

The rearrangement links TRBV10-1 to TRBJ2-3; 8 positions match TRBD2. CDR3 length: 15 residues. The junction had 8 bases not matched to a gene; V was cut back by 2 bases and J by 7 bases. CDR1 is WNHNN, CDR2 SYGVQD, per germline (reference sequence). The CDR3 is CASSERRGGPHTQYF. The DNA of the CDR3 is TGCGCCAGCAGTGAGCGTCGGGGGGGCCCGCATACGCAGTATTTT.

This chain uses TRBV29-1 with TRBJ1-2; D is ambiguous. The CDR3 has 10 residues. The V end lost 4 bases, the J end lost 7 bases, and 7 bases lay between the germline ends. Germline CDR1 SQVTM, CDR2 ANQGSEA. The CDR3 region is CSVADPGYTF. CDR3 coding DNA: TGCAGCGTTGCTGACCCTGGCTACACCTTC.

The chain links TRBV6-1 to TRBJ1-6, with D uncertain. This CDR3 contains 14 residues. Germline V lookup: CDR1 MNHNS, CDR2 SASEGT. With 0 bases removed from V and 7 bases from J, the gap between germline ends came to 7 bases. This CDR3 reads CASSEATGNSPLHF. In DNA, the CDR3 is TGTGCCAGCAGTGAAGCGACCGGAAATTCACCCCTCCACTTT.

The genes are TRBV7-8 and TRBJ2-7; TRBD2 matches 8 bases. From germline, CDR1 is SGHVS and CDR2 FQNEAQ. V dropped 2 bases and J dropped 1; count of bases not matched to a gene: 4. There are 15 residues in the CDR3. CDR3 in amino acids: CASSLSGGGSYEQYF. CDR3 DNA: TGTGCCAGCAGCTTATCAGGCGGGGGGTCCTACGAGCAGTACTTC. Combining the CDR3 with reference TRBV7-8 and TRBJ2-7 gives the whole variable domain GAGVSQSPRYKVAKRGQDVALRCDPISGHVSLFWYQQALGQGPEFLTYFQNEAQLDKSGLPSDRFFAERPEGSVSTLKIQRTQQEDSAVYLCASSLSGGGSYEQYFGPGTRLTVT.

V and J are TRBV5-4 and TRBJ2-5; D remains ambiguous. This CDR3 comprises 13 residues. Per the germline V gene, CDR1 is SGHNT and CDR2 is YYREEE (reference sequence). V was pared by 3 bases and J by 2 bases, with 8 bases between. CDR3 residues: CASSSGRQETQYF. The CDR3 nucleotides read TGTGCCAGCAGCTCGGGCCGACAAGAGACCCAGTACTTC.